This note documents a single TCR beta chain sequence. The antigen is undetermined. cDNA came from about 0.51 to 1 ug RNA primed by random hexamers. TCRdb re-called the immunoSEQ multiplex PCR reads through MiXCR, storing one row per CDR3 protein. The table has a few hundred thousand distinct CDR3 sequences, around 92% seen once. The CDR3 is made up of 14 amino acids. V shed 2 bases and J shed 5 bases, with 11 bases lying between them. CDR1 and CDR2 from the germline V gene are SGHTA and FQGNSA. This entry is derived from a study of CD8 T cells in Susac syndrome. Study outcomes and limitations: The study recognized that its TCR sequencing and HLA analysis covered a relatively small number of individuals.

The authors sequenced TCR beta from blood CD8+ and CD4+ T cells. The multiple sclerosis controls were treatment-naive patients, and their relapsing-remitting disease was stable or active. While CD8+ and CD4+ T cells were isolated negatively, TEMRA cells were enriched by FACS. The origin of this receptor is a human donor with multiple sclerosis. The chain employs TRBV7-2 and TRBJ2-3; TRBD1 or TRBD2 may be the D gene (5 bases each). Sequences were obtained from CD4+ T cells from PBMCs. DNA of the CDR3: TGTGCCAGCAGCTTACAAGGGACCCGAGATACGCAGTATTTT. The encoded protein is CASSLQGTRDTQYF.